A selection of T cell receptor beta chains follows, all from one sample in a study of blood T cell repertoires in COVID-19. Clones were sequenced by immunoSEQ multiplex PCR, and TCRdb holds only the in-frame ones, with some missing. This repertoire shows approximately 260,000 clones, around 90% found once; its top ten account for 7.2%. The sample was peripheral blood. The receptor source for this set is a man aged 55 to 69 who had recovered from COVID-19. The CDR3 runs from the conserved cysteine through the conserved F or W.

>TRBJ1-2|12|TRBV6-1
CASSETGGGYTF
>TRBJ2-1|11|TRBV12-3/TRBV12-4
CVISAYNEQFF
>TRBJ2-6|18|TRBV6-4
CASSGGSGGVSGANVLTF
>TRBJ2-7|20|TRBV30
CAWSPLPVGPTELSSYEQYF
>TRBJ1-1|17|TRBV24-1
CATSEEPGGEENTEAFF
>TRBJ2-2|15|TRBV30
CACPPGQQNTGELFF
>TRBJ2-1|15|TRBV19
CASSLWGQGPNEQFF
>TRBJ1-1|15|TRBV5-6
CASSLRDRMNTEAFF
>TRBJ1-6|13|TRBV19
CASSPSSGRALHF
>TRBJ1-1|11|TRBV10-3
CAISQNTEAFF
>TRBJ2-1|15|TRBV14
CASSQVEGPLGEQFF
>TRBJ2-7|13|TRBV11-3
CASSCGQGGEQYF
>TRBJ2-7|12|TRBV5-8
CASSLVRYEQYF
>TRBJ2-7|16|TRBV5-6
CASSLVATPSVYEQYF
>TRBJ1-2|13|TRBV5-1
CASSFSGGGGYTF
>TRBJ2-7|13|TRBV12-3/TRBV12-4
CASSSATVHEQYF
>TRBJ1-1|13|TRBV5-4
CASSLRGNTEAFF
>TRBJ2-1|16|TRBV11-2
CASSQLAGGSYNEQFF
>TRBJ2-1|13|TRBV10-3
CATLKRPGNEQFF
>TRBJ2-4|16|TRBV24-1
CATSDPGAVGKNIQYF
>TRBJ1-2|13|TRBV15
CATSNTGPKGYTF
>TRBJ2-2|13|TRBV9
CASSVVVTGELFF
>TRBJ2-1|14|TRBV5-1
CASMGRRGDYEQFF
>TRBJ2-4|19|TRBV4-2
CASSQVRLAGGLTKNIQYF
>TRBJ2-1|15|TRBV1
CTSSQLAGGYNEQFF
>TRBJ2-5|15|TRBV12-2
CASRSCSGGQETQYF
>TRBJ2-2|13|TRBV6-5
CAGGTGLTGELFF
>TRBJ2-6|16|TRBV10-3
CAILGEEGAGANVLTF
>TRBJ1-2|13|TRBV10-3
CAITPGSSSGYTF
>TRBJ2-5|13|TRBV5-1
CASSLAVAETQYF
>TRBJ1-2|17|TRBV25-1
CASSEFGAGSGNHGYTF
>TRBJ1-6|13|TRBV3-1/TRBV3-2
CASSQVESSPLHF
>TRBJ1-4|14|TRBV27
CASSLQGANEKLFF
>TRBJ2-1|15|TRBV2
CATQPTSGDYNEQFF
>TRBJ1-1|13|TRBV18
CASSPGGINEAFF
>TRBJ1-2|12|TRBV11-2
CASSLGTDGYTF
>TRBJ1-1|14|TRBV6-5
CASTAQGLGTEAFF
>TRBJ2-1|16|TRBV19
CASSPRTGLSYNEQFF
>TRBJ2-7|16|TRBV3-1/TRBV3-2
CASSQERAGGAGEQYF
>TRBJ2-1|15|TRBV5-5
CASSHSPGGNNEQFF
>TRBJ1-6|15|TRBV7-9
CASSLEGTGNSPLHF
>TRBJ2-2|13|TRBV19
CASKTTGAGELFF
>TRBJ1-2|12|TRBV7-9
CASSFQDYGYTF
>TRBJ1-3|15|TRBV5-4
CASSAQGSSGNTIYF
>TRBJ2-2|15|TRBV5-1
CASSIIAGGPGELFF
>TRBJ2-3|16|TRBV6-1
CASSEILAGGGDTQYF
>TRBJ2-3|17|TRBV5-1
CASSPRTSPRSTDTQYF